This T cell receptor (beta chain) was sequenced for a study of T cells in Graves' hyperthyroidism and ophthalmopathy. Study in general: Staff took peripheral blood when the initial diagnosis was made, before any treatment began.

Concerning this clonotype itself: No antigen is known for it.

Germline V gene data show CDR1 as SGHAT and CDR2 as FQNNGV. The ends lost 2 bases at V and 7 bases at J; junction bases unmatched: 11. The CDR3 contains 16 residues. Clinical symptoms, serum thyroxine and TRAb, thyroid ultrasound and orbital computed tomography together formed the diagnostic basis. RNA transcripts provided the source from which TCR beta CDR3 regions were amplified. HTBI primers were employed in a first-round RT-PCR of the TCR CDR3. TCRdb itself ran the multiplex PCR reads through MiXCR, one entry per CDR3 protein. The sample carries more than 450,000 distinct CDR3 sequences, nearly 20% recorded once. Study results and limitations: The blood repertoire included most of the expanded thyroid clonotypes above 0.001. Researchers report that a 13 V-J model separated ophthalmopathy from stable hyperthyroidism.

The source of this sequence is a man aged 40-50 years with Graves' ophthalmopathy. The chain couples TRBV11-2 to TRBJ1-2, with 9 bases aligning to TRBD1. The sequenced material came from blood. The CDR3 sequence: CASSLRRDRVVSGYTF. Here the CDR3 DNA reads TGTGCCAGCAGCTTACGACGGGACAGGGTAGTTTCTGGCTACACCTTC.